The present T cell receptor (beta chain) was sequenced within a study of beta chain features in type 1 diabetes. This clone was recorded a few times. What it recognizes is unknown. The CDR3 spans 15 residues. J gave up 3 bases and V 4 bases, and 7 bases lay outside the gene matches. Germline-derived CDR1 and CDR2 are SGHNT and YYREEE (reference sequence). The study, taken as a whole, reports: Shorter TCRB CDR3s, moderately but significantly so, marked every one of the four CD4+ subsets in Type 1 diabetes patients.

Expressed TCRB transcripts were sequenced after all isolated RNA was converted to cDNA. The repertoire was sequenced with immunoSEQ multiplex PCR; TCRdb's copy has only in-frame clones and lacks some. The data hold roughly 330,000 clones, with approximately 13% observed a single time. This TCR derives from a woman under 30 with type 1 diabetes. What was sequenced was naive CD4+ T cells from blood. V gene TRBV5-4 combines with J gene TRBJ2-7, with 10 positions matching TRBD1. CDR3 DNA: TGTGCCAGCAGCCCCGGGACAGGGGATAGCTACGAGCAGTACTTC. This sequence encodes CASSPGTGDSYEQYF.